This paragraph covers one T cell receptor beta chain sequence. TCRdb re-derived calls from the 5' RACE reads in MiXCR, one entry per CDR3 protein. This table has around 83,000 distinct CDR3 sequences, more than 4.5% appearing once. This sample is part of a study of T cells of healthy individuals. V was shortened by 8 bases and J by 8 bases, with 21 bases between the two germline ends. Germline lookup yields CDR1 MNHNS and CDR2 SASEGT. The CDR3 spans 15 residues. The chain combines TRBV6-1 with TRBJ1-4; D ambiguous. This TCR was sampled from a female donor in good health. The CDR3 sequence is CASGAEPRLGEKLFF. In DNA, the CDR3 is TGTGCCAGCGGCGCTGAACCCAGACTGGGAGAAAAACTGTTTTTT.